This TCR beta chain was recovered during a study of OX40 agonist ivuxolimab in advanced cancers. About the research overall: Ivuxolimab, which is an agonistic anti-OX40 (CD134) antibody, was administered to the patients.

Profiling relied on immunoSEQ multiplex PCR, and the TCRdb table lists in-frame clones only, not all of them. The table shows 40,000 or so clones, with about 72% occurring only once. The study's findings and limits: Expanded clones were, on average, more numerous among CD8+ T cells than CD4+.

Remarks on this clone: Its antigen is as yet unknown.

Germline V lookup: CDR1 SGHVS, CDR2 FQNEAQ. This CDR3 contains 16 residues. The V gene end was trimmed by 6 bases and the J gene end by 3 bases; junction bases not matched to a gene: 9. The rearrangement joins TRBV7-8 to TRBJ2-1; 9 bases map to TRBD2. The source of this sequence is an adult with an advanced solid tumor such as melanoma, head and neck, liver or kidney cancer. The specimen was CD4+ or CD8+ T cells sorted from blood, collected in a trial of the OX40 agonist ivuxolimab. CDR3 protein: CASRHRLADIYNEQFF. In DNA, the CDR3 is TGTGCCAGCAGACACAGACTAGCGGACATCTACAATGAGCAGTTCTTC.